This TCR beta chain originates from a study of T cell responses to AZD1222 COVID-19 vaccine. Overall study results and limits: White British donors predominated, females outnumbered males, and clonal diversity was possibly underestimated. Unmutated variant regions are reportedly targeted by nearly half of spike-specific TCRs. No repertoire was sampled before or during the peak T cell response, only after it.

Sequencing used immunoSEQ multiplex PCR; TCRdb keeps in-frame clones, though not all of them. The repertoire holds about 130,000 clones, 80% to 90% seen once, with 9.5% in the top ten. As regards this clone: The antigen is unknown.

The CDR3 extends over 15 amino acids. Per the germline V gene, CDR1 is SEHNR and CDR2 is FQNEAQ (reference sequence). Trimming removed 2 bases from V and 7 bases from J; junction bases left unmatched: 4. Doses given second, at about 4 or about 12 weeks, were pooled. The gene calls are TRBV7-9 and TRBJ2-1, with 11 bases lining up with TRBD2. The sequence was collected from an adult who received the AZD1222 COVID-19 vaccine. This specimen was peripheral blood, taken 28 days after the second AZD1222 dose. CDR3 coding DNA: TGTGCCAGCAGCTTACGGTCTAGCGGGGGGAATGAGCAGTTCTTC. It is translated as CASSLRSSGGNEQFF.